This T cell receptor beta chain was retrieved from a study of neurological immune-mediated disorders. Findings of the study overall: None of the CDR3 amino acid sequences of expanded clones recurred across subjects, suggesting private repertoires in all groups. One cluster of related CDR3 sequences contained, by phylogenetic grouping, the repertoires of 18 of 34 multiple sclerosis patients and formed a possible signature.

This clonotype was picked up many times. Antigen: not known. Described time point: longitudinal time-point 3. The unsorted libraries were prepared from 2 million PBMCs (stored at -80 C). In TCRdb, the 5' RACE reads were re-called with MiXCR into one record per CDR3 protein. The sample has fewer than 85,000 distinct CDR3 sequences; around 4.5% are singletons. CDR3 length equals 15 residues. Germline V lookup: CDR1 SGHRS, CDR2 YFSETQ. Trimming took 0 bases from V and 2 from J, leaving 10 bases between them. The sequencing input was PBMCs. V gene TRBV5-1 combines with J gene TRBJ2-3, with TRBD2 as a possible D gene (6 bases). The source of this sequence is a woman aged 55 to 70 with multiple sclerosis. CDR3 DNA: TGCGCCAGCAGCTTGGTTGGAGGGCACACAGATACGCAGTATTTT. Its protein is CASSLVGGHTDTQYF.